These 13 T cell receptor beta chains originate from one sample sequenced in a study of molecular identifiers for immune sequencing clone quantification (dated by TCRdb to between 2018 and 2020). The library was produced with PCR. Instrument used: NextSeq 500. Starting from the raw public reads, TCRdb applied fastp trimming at Q25, assembled clones with MiXCR and retained in-frame beta chains. Every entry covers one CDR3 protein and lists the most common genes and DNA from its rows. This sample comprises around 480,000 distinct CDR3 sequences, about 25% of them detected only once. The biggest ten clones account for around 0.79% of the sample. Sequencing used naive CD8+ T cells from blood, with Jurkat cell RNA spiked in. The cell subset or site label here, explained by the study, means: FACS-sorted CD8+CD4-CCR7+CD45RA+ naive T cells. The source of these receptors is a human donor in good health. Some libraries in this study had Jurkat cell RNA spiked in.

This clonotype was picked up a small number of times. The CDR3 region is CASRLSLIEPQHF. CDR3 sequence (DNA): TGTGCAAGTCGCTTGAGTTTGATCGAGCCCCAGCATTTT. The chain is built from TRBV12-2 and TRBJ1-5. TRBV12-2 is assigned pseudogene status. The CDR3 length is 13 residues.

In its sample, this clonotype was seen many times. The genes are TRBV12-3 or TRBV12-4 and TRBJ2-1; 9 bases align to TRBD1. The CDR3 totals 15 residues. The V segment lost 8 bases and the J segment 4 bases; nucleotides outside the gene matches: 9. This CDR3 is CASGPGTGYYNEQFF. CDR3 DNA: TGTGCCAGCGGTCCCGGGACAGGGTATTACAATGAGCAGTTCTTC.

This clonotype was counted many times. The chain employs TRBV20-1 and TRBJ2-3; 9 bases align to TRBD1. J lost 4 bases, V lost 6 bases, and 8 bases had no gene match. The CDR3 is made up of 14 amino acids. The germline CDR1 and CDR2 sequences are DFQATT and SNEGSKA (reference sequence). CDR3 sequence (DNA): TGCAGTGCAACAGGACAGGGGAGTCCAGATACGCAGTATTTT. Amino acid sequence: CSATGQGSPDTQYF.

In its sample, this clonotype was seen once. Germline and junction disagree at one end, which may indicate a read error. The CDR3 coding sequence is TGTGCCAGCAGCTTACGCGAGAGAAACTATGGTTACACCTTC. Its translation: CASSLRERNYGYTF. V and J are TRBV11-2 and TRBJ1-2; no firm D call. The CDR3 has 14 residues. Germline V gene sequence: CDR1 SGHAT, CDR2 FQNNGV. The entire variable domain, with the rest obtained from reference TRBV11-2 and TRBJ1-2, is as follows: EAGVAQSPRYKIIEKRQSVAFWCNPISGHATLYWYQQILGQGPKLLIQFQNNGVVDDSQLPKDRFSAERLKGVDSTLKIQPAKLEDSAVYLCASSLRERNYGYTFGSGTRLTVV.

Only a few counts were recorded for this clonotype. The CDR3 DNA is TGTGCCAGTAGTATAGGTGCCGTGGTTGGTTCACCCCTCCACTTT. Its protein product is CASSIGAVVGSPLHF. The chain links TRBV19 to TRBJ1-6, with D hard to call. V was shortened by 1 base and J by 9 bases, with 13 bases between the two germline ends. The CDR3 totals 15 residues. Per germline, CDR1 LNHDA and CDR2 SQIVND (reference sequence).

This clonotype was seen at least ten times. The gene calls are TRBV6-1 and TRBJ2-7, with a weak D call TRBD1 (6 bases). The CDR3 has 15 residues. Looked up from germline, CDR1 is MNHNS and CDR2 is SASEGT. Trimming shortened V by 5 bases and J by 2 bases, and 16 bases separated the two germline ends. The CDR3 DNA reads as TGTGCCAGCAGTTTCTACCAGGGGTCAACCTACGAGCAGTACTTC. Translation gives CASSFYQGSTYEQYF.

This clonotype has at least ten counts. This chain joins TRBV4-1 and TRBJ2-7, with D possibly matching TRBD2 (6 bases). The germline V gene has CDR1 MGHRA and CDR2 YSYEKL. This CDR3 region has 13 residues. Trimming removed 3 bases from V and 4 bases from J, with 10 bases in between. This CDR3 is CASSQGLLYEQYF. The CDR3 DNA follows: TGCGCCAGCAGCCAGGGACTGCTTTACGAGCAGTACTTC.

This clonotype showed up just a few times. The V call is TRBV2, the J call TRBJ2-2, with D perhaps given as TRBD1 or TRBD2 (5 bases each). There are 16 residues in the CDR3. CDR1 and CDR2 from the germline V gene are SNHLY and FYNNEI. The V end lost 0 bases, the J end lost 4 bases, and 12 bases lay between the germline ends. The CDR3 DNA reads TGTGCCAGCAGTGAAGCGGGCAGGGCGGGCACCGGGGAGCTGTTTTTT. It translates to CASSEAGRAGTGELFF. The full variable domain, in which reference TRBV2 and TRBJ2-2 provide the parts outside the CDR3, is EPEVTQTPSHQVTQMGQEVILRCVPISNHLYFYWYRQILGQKVEFLVSFYNNEISEKSEIFDDQFSVERPDGSNFTLKIRSTKLEDSAMYFCASSEAGRAGTGELFFGEGSRLTVL.

The sample holds one count of this clonotype. One junction end disagrees with the germline gene, perhaps due to a read error. This sequence joins TRBV4-3 and TRBJ2-7; perhaps TRBD2 as D (5 bases). CDR3 length: 15 residues. Germline V lookup: CDR1 LGHNA, CDR2 YSLEER. In nucleotides, the CDR3 is TGCGCCAGCAGCCCAGGACTTTCCCAGAGCTACGAGCAGTGCTTC. Translating it yields CASSPGLSQSYEQCF.

Many counts were recorded for this clonotype. The V call is TRBV30, the J call TRBJ2-2; perhaps TRBD2 as D (5 bases). Trimming took off 5 bases at V and 6 bases at J, with 22 bases between the two ends. This CDR3 has 16 amino acids. Looked up from germline, CDR1 is GTSNPN and CDR2 is SVGIG (reference sequence). DNA of the CDR3: TGTGCCTGGTTACACCCCGGACTGACACACGCCGGGGAGCTGTTTTTT. It yields the protein CAWLHPGLTHAGELFF. Based on the CDR3 plus reference TRBV30 and TRBJ2-2, the full variable domain is SQTIHQWPATLVQPVGSPLSLECTVEGTSNPNLYWYRQAAGRGLQLLFYSVGIGQISSEVPQNLSASRPQDRQFILSSKKLLLSDSGFYLCAWLHPGLTHAGELFFGEGSRLTVL.

This clonotype has only a few counts. The chain uses TRBV11-2 and TRBJ1-1; possible D gene TRBD1, 6 bases. Trimming removed 1 base from V and 4 bases from J, with 13 bases in between. This CDR3 contains 15 residues. Germline CDR1 is SGHAT and CDR2 is FQNNGV. The CDR3 sequence: CASSLGQGPSTEAFF. CDR3 in DNA: TGTGCCAGCAGCTTAGGCCAGGGGCCGAGCACTGAAGCTTTCTTT.

As to this clonotype: A read error is possible here, since a much larger clone lies one base away. This CDR3 fails to terminate in the conserved phenylalanine or tryptophan, so it likely reflects a read error. The chain has TRBV12-3 or TRBV12-4 and TRBJ2-7; D unclear. This CDR3 comprises 13 residues. V was pared by 6 bases and J by 3 bases, with 12 bases between. The CDR3 sequence is CASSPQGFYEQYL. In nucleotides, the CDR3 is TGTGCCAGCAGCCCTCAAGGGTTCTACGAGCAGTACCTC.

The chain couples TRBV12-3 or TRBV12-4 to TRBJ2-5; 14 positions agree with TRBD2. V shed 5 bases and J 4 bases; nucleotides not matched to a gene: 12. This CDR3 is built from 18 residues. DNA of the CDR3: TGTGCCAGCAGTCCCCAGGGACTAGCGGGAGTAATGGCAGAGACCCAGTACTTC. It yields the protein CASSPQGLAGVMAETQYF.